This T cell receptor beta chain emerged from a study of shared clonotypes between healthy human individuals. The protocol was immunoSEQ multiplex PCR, while the TCRdb copy is restricted to in-frame clones and leaves out a portion. Among 650,000 to 800,000 clones listed, about 91% were seen once. Only CD45RO-negative cells positively selected for CCR7 counted as naive CD8 cells, so terminally differentiated effector memory CD45RA+ cells were excluded. Among the donors, all were Caucasian adults who lived in Nashville, Tennessee. The source is a young man in good health. The source material was naive CD8+ T cells sorted from blood.

CDR3: CASSKSGARDTGELFF. CDR3 nucleotides: TGTGCCAGCAGCAAATCCGGGGCCAGAGACACCGGGGAGCTGTTTTTT. The genes are TRBV21-1 and TRBJ2-2. TRBV21-1 is listed as a pseudogene. CDR3 size: 16 residues.